These 6 T cell receptor beta chains share one sample of origin, sequenced in a study of shared clonotypes between healthy human individuals. Sequencing was performed with immunoSEQ multiplex PCR; in TCRdb, only in-frame clones are kept and a portion is missing. The table records around 1.1 million clones, around 78% of them present only once. Sequenced: memory CD4+ T cells from PBMCs. Indicated subset: CD45RA-negative fraction. The receptor source for this set is a man younger than 35 in good health. Some clones in this sample may be carry-over from other donors' samples.

Only one count was recorded for this clone. The chain carries TRBV6-6 and TRBJ2-1; 8 positions agree with TRBD1. The CDR3 totals 13 residues. J gave up 9 bases and V 5 bases, and 6 bases lay outside the gene matches. CDR1 is MNHNY, CDR2 SVGAGI, per germline (reference sequence). CDR3: CASSNTGGSEQFF. In DNA, the CDR3 is TGTGCCAGCAGTAACACAGGGGGTTCTGAGCAGTTCTTC.

The chain is built from TRBV28 and TRBJ2-1; D might be TRBD1 (6 bases). The CDR3 loop spans 12 amino acids. Trimming removed 6 bases from V and 10 bases from J, with 13 bases in between. Germline loops: CDR1 MDHEN, CDR2 SYDVKM. The chain's CDR3 is CASSGQPSEQFF. CDR3 bases: TGTGCCAGCAGCGGACAGCCCTCGGAGCAGTTCTTC.

Remarks on this clone: This likely stems from a read error, as it lies one base from a far larger clone. The chain couples TRBV30 to TRBJ1-4; D is unclear. V lost 8 bases and J 3 bases, leaving 13 bases between the germline ends. This CDR3 has 13 amino acids. Germline V CDR1 and CDR2: GTSNPN, SVGIG (reference sequence). The CDR3 DNA reads TGTGCCAGGAATACGAGGGCTAATGAAAAACTGTTTTTT. As protein: CARNTRANEKLFF.

In DNA form, the CDR3 reads TGTGCCAGCAGTTTTCGAACTGGAAGGGAAGACGAGCAGTACTTC. Its translation is CASSFRTGREDEQYF. This rearrangement joins TRBV28 to TRBJ2-7; D call uncertain. The V end was cut by 3 bases, the J end by 5 bases, with 17 bases between. Germline V gene sequence: CDR1 MDHEN, CDR2 SYDVKM. CDR3 length equals 15 residues.

The CDR3 DNA reads TGTGCCAGCTCGCTTACAACAGGGGGTGAGCAGCCCCAGCATTTT. Its translation: CASSLTTGGEQPQHF. The chain has TRBV18 and TRBJ1-5; 8 bases map to TRBD1. CDR1 and CDR2 from the germline V gene are KGHSH and LQKENI. The CDR3 has 15 amino acids. After removal of 6 bases from V and 7 bases from J, the junction contained 11 bases not matched to a gene.

This sequence joins TRBV11-2 and TRBJ1-4; TRBD1 matches 7 bases. The CDR3 loop spans 12 amino acids. With V trimmed by 3 bases and J by 14 bases, 6 bases remained unmatched. CDR1 SGHAT and CDR2 FQNNGV come from the germline V gene. The CDR3 spells CASSLQGVGLFF. In nucleotides, the CDR3 is TGTGCCAGCAGCTTGCAGGGGGTTGGCCTGTTTTTT. Using reference TRBV11-2 and TRBJ1-4 for the parts outside the CDR3, the full variable domain is EAGVAQSPRYKIIEKRQSVAFWCNPISGHATLYWYQQILGQGPKLLIQFQNNGVVDDSQLPKDRFSAERLKGVDSTLKIQPAKLEDSAVYLCASSLQGVGLFFGSGTQLSVL.